This TCR beta chain was retrieved from a study of neurological immune-mediated disorders. CDR3 length equals 16 residues. CDR1 is SEHNR, CDR2 FQNEAQ, per germline (reference sequence). The germline V and J ends were trimmed by 1 base and 0 bases, with 13 bases remaining between them. Libraries used 2 million unsorted PBMCs kept frozen in RNAlater. cDNA synthesis was performed by 5'RACE with 10-nucleotide random UMIs. MiXCR, applied by TCRdb to the 5' RACE reads, yields one record per CDR3 protein. The sample has 55,000 to 75,000 distinct CDR3 sequences, approximately 5.3% seen once. Broader study findings: There was no clinical or MRI feature that showed an association with the multiple sclerosis repertoire cluster.

This clonotype was seen a few times. Its specificity is not known. The sample taken for sequencing was PBMCs. This sequence was found in a human donor with multiple sclerosis. The donor label of this sample is uncertain. The genes are TRBV7-9 and TRBJ2-7, with D hard to call. CDR3 DNA: TGTGCCAGCAGCTTAGGGACGGATTTCGGCTCCTACGAGCAGTACTTC. Its translation is CASSLGTDFGSYEQYF.